This TCR beta chain was sequenced for a study of blood T cells in healthy people across ages (dated by TCRdb to about 2015). As for the study more broadly: Template switching captured roughly one uniquely barcoded TCR beta cDNA molecule per two T cells in model experiments. The donors were split into four age groups: young (average 16 years), middle-aged (over 35), aged (around 67) and long-lived (about 74). The study measured age-related changes in TCR beta repertoire diversity using deep sequencing normalized with unique cDNA molecular identifiers. To avoid experimental bias, donors of different ages were distributed randomly across sequencing lanes. Using the same blood draw, the study looked at two additional independent replicas of 1 million unique cDNA reads for two donors, one aged 18 to 29 and the other aged 80 or older. The research as a whole found: Estimates of total diversity from one million sequenced T cells were regarded as lower bounds and underestimates. Compared with the aged group, the long-lived group had more naive CD4+ T cells, fewer expanded clones and increased TCR diversity, suggesting age selection. As age increased, observed TCR beta diversity per million T cells dropped in a roughly linear way, and a significant reduction was already evident by age roughly 36. Donor CMV infection status was unknown, potentially confounding age-related changes in expanded clonotypes. The percentage of naive T cells measured by flow cytometry correlated strongly with observed TCR beta diversity. Conclusive comparison of naive and antigen-experienced compartments was prevented by the profiling of bulk unsorted PBMCs.

The roughly 38 donors, aged 6 to 90 years, were systemically healthy Caucasian individuals from Russia. Each donor gave about 9.2 milliliters of peripheral blood, drawn into EDTA-treated Vacutainer tubes. Ficoll-Paque density-gradient centrifugation was used to isolate PBMCs, with at least 6.5 million obtained per sample. Trizol reagent was used to extract total RNA from PBMCs, with at least 5.5 micrograms per sample. For every donor, an aliquot of PBMCs went through flow cytometry to measure the percentages of naive CD45RAhigh/CD27high T cells. The library was obtained by 5' RACE. TCRdb records Illumina HiSeq 2500 as the sequencer. A second PCR of roughly 7 to 11 cycles was performed with a sample-barcoded 5' primer and a J-beta primer mix. A template-switch 5' adaptor carrying 12 random nucleotides introduced a unique molecular identifier onto each TCR beta cDNA molecule. At least 3 million CDR3-containing paired-end reads were obtained from each sample. First-strand cDNA was synthesized from all RNA with the Mint cDNA synthesis kit, primed by a TRBC-specific oligonucleotide. Following uracil-DNA glycosylase treatment, all cDNA underwent a first 18-cycle PCR with the universal primers M1SS and BC2_uni_R. In the original analysis: For normalization, 1 million high-quality reads, each with a distinct molecular identifier, were randomly selected from each sample. Instead of being binned into consensus sequences, reads with shared molecular identifiers were discarded. MiTCR, set to a Q25 quality threshold and the strictest error-elimination algorithm, was used for CDR3 identification, clonotype clustering and error correction. Lower-bound total TCR beta diversity was estimated with a nonparametric unseen species model using Euler transformation. The raw public reads went through TCRdb reprocessing: fastp at Q25, MiXCR clone calling, in-frame beta chains kept. Every entry covers one CDR3 protein and lists the most common genes and DNA from its rows. TCRdb assigned the V and J calls; the authors' analysis was not used. This sample comprises over 1,200,000 distinct CDR3 sequences, 55% to 75% of them detected only once. Approximately 7% of the sample rests with the top ten.

The germline V gene provides CDR1 SGHRS and CDR2 YFSETQ. The CDR3 goes from the cysteine to the phenylalanine over 15 residues. Kept here is only the CDR3 DNA, which spans 45 bases and is read in frame from base 1. Trimming takes 4 bases from V and 1 base from J, and the germline ends sit 13 bases apart. About this clonotype: Its antigen has not been determined. Base qualities are missing; no much larger clone stands one base away.

Sequencing input: blood. This clonotype originated in a man aged 18 to 29 in good health. In this chain, TRBV5-1 is recombined with TRBJ2-3; TRBD1 is possibly the D segment (6 matching bases). Read as DNA, the sequence is TGCGCCAGCAGCCCCGGGACACTGCGCACAGATACGCAGTATTTT. The encoded protein is CASSPGTLRTDTQYF.